The rows below give T cell receptor beta chains drawn from one sample of a study of CD8 T cells in Susac syndrome. A single record per CDR3 protein comes from TCRdb applying MiXCR to the immunoSEQ multiplex PCR reads. Of around 200,000 distinct CDR3 sequences detected, 85% to 95% appear once; the ten largest clones hold 0.1%. Sequencing input: CD4+ T cells from PBMCs. The receptor set was obtained from a human donor in good health. The CDR3 runs from the conserved cysteine through the conserved F or W. D genes are given only for firm matches. Size values are once, few and many counts, or a class for expanded clones, and some rows have none.

>NA|TRBD1|TRBJ2-5|TRBV24-1
CATSDPQGAGETQYF
TGTGCCACCAGTGATCCACAGGGGGCCGGGGAGACCCAGTACTTC
>NA|NA|TRBJ1-5|TRBV19
CASIGLTGQPQHF
TGTGCCAGTATAGGGCTGACGGGGCAGCCCCAGCATTTT
>NA|TRBD1|TRBJ1-2|TRBV9
CASSTTGVNGYTF
TGTGCCAGCAGCACTACAGGGGTGAATGGCTACACCTTC
>NA|TRBD2|TRBJ2-1|TRBV5-4
CASSLLRGESYNEQFF
TGTGCCAGCAGCTTGTTGCGGGGGGAGAGCTACAATGAGCAGTTCTTC
>NA|TRBD2|TRBJ2-7|TRBV12-3/TRBV12-4
CASSFLAGTYEQYF
TGTGCCAGCAGTTTCCTAGCGGGGACCTACGAGCAGTACTTC
>NA|NA|TRBJ1-2|TRBV29-1
CSVEYGVGTYGYTF
TGCAGCGTTGAGTACGGGGTCGGTACCTATGGCTACACCTTC
>NA|NA|TRBJ1-2|TRBV12-3/TRBV12-4
CASSPRTELSYGYTF
TGTGCCAGCAGTCCCCGGACAGAATTAAGCTATGGCTACACCTTC
>NA|TRBD1|TRBJ2-6|TRBV3-1
CASSQVDRAGANVLTF
TGTGCCAGCAGCCAAGTAGACAGGGCTGGGGCCAACGTCCTGACTTTC
>NA|TRBD1|TRBJ2-1|TRBV18
CASSPPARGLYNEQFF
TGTGCCAGCTCACCACCGGCCAGGGGGCTCTACAATGAGCAGTTCTTC
>NA|NA|TRBJ2-7|TRBV20-1
CSARDPAVSYEQYF
TGCAGTGCTAGAGATCCGGCGGTCTCCTACGAGCAGTACTTC
>once|TRBD2|TRBJ2-1|TRBV7-9
CASSLLAGAGNEQFF
TGTGCCAGCAGCCTACTAGCGGGTGCGGGCAATGAGCAGTTCTTC
>NA|NA|TRBJ2-7|TRBV5-1
CASSPSESAYEQYF
TGCGCCAGCAGCCCGTCCGAGTCGGCCTACGAGCAGTACTTC
>NA|TRBD1|TRBJ2-7|TRBV18
CASSSDRGYEQYF
TGTGCCAGCTCGTCAGACAGGGGCTACGAGCAGTACTTC
>NA|TRBD1|TRBJ1-2|TRBV27
CASRPRAGGYGYTF
TGTGCCAGCAGGCCACGCGCAGGGGGCTATGGCTACACCTTC
>NA|NA|TRBJ1-5|TRBV12-3/TRBV12-4
CASRGSTAPNQPQHF
TGTGCCAGCAGGGGTTCCACAGCACCAAATCAGCCCCAGCATTTT
>NA|NA|TRBJ1-6|TRBV7-2
CASSSGGRVFNSPLHF
TGTGCCAGCAGCTCCGGGGGTCGGGTGTTTAATTCACCCCTCCACTTT
>NA|TRBD2|TRBJ2-1|TRBV29-1
CSVSNRLAGYNEQFF
TGCAGCGTTTCAAACAGACTAGCGGGGTACAATGAGCAGTTCTTC
>NA|NA|TRBJ1-6|TRBV7-9
CASSLPPLDGRSPLHF
TGTGCCAGCAGCCTCCCCCCGTTGGATGGACGTTCACCCCTCCACTTT
>NA|NA|TRBJ2-4|TRBV3-1
CASSQPPVGKNIQYF
TGTGCCAGCAGCCAGCCCCCGGTGGGGAAAAACATTCAGTACTTC
>NA|TRBD2|TRBJ2-1|TRBV7-8
CASGGVYEQFF
TGTGCCAGCGGGGGGGTGTATGAGCAGTTCTTC
>NA|NA|TRBJ2-5|TRBV20-1
CSARVPAETQYF
TGCAGTGCTAGAGTTCCCGCAGAGACCCAGTACTTC
>NA|NA|TRBJ2-1|TRBV20-1
CSARGPNSEQFF
TGCAGTGCTAGGGGGCCGAACAGTGAGCAGTTCTTC
>once|TRBD1|TRBJ1-2|TRBV29-1
CSVDGTGVGGYTF
TGCAGCGTTGATGGGACAGGGGTTGGTGGCTACACCTTC
>NA|TRBD1|TRBJ1-5|TRBV29-1
CSVRTGLSNQPQHF
TGCAGCGTTAGGACAGGGCTGAGCAATCAGCCCCAGCATTTT
>NA|NA|TRBJ1-2|TRBV5-1
CASSFSGTSDYGYTF
TGCGCCAGCAGCTTCTCCGGCACATCGGACTATGGCTACACCTTC
>NA|TRBD2|TRBJ2-1|TRBV20-1
CSPGGLAEQFF
TGCAGTCCCGGGGGGTTAGCGGAGCAGTTCTTC
>NA|NA|TRBJ2-2|TRBV9
CASSGGGDTGELFF
TGTGCCAGCAGCGGAGGGGGGGACACCGGGGAGCTGTTTTTT
>NA|NA|TRBJ1-2|TRBV7-9
CASSLYGYGYTF
TGTGCCAGCAGCTTATATGGGTATGGCTACACCTTC
>few|NA|TRBJ1-1|TRBV11-3
CASSLGRFNTEAFF
TGTGCCAGCAGCTTAGGCAGGTTCAACACTGAAGCTTTCTTT
>NA|NA|TRBJ1-6|TRBV18
CASSQDRDSPLHF
TGTGCCAGCTCACAGGACAGAGATTCACCCCTCCACTTT
>NA|TRBD1|TRBJ1-1|TRBV3-1
CASSPFGQGVSEAFF
TGTGCCAGCAGCCCATTCGGGCAGGGGGTAAGTGAAGCTTTCTTT
>NA|NA|TRBJ1-1|TRBV29-1
CSVCWGQDTEAFF
TGCAGCGTTTGTTGGGGGCAGGACACTGAAGCTTTCTTT
>NA|NA|TRBJ1-1|TRBV9
CASSAEGGRTEAFF
TGTGCCAGCAGCGCCGAGGGAGGGAGAACTGAAGCTTTCTTT
>NA|NA|TRBJ2-1|TRBV6-5
CASTPGGGEQFF
TGTGCCAGCACCCCAGGAGGGGGTGAGCAGTTCTTC
>NA|NA|TRBJ2-7|TRBV18
CASSLRTAEQYF
TGTGCCAGCTCACTTCGGACAGCCGAGCAGTACTTC
>NA|TRBD1|TRBJ2-7|TRBV5-1
CASRPGQGPYEQYF
TGCGCCAGCCGACCGGGACAGGGCCCCTACGAGCAGTACTTC
>NA|NA|TRBJ1-6|TRBV2
CASSVSAPLHF
TGTGCCAGCAGTGTTTCGGCACCCCTCCACTTT
>NA|NA|TRBJ1-2|TRBV10-3
CAIGRDGYTF
TGTGCCATCGGTCGGGATGGCTACACCTTC
>NA|NA|TRBJ1-1|TRBV3-1
CASSRIGEAFF
TGTGCCAGCAGCCGAATTGGGGAAGCTTTCTTT